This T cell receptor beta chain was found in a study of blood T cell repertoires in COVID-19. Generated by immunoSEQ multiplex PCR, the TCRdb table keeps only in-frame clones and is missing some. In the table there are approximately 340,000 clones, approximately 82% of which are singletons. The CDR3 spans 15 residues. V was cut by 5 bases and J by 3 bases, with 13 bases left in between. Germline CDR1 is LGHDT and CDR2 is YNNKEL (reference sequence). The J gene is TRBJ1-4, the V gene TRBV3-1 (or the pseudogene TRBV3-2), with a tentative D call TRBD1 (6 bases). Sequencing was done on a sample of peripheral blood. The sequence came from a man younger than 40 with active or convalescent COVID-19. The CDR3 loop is CASSSQGKSNEKLFF. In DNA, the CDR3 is TGTGCCAGCAGCTCTCAGGGGAAATCTAATGAAAAACTGTTTTTT.